The clone carrying this T cell receptor beta chain appeared many times. The data derive from a study of blood T cell repertoires in COVID-19. This table comes from immunoSEQ multiplex PCR, and its TCRdb copy is limited to in-frame clones, with some not included. The sample has under 200,000 clones; around four fifths are singletons. Germline V gene lookup returns CDR1 SNHLY and CDR2 FYNNEI. The V gene lost 1 base and the J gene lost 5 bases, with 12 bases spanning the gap. The CDR3 covers 14 residues. The receptor was derived from a man aged 65 to 85 with acute or convalescent COVID-19. The sample was peripheral blood. V gene TRBV2 combines with J gene TRBJ2-7; D is perhaps TRBD2 (5 bases). CDR3 sequence reads: CASSEVRVLNEQYF. CDR3 nucleotides: TGTGCCAGCAGTGAAGTGAGGGTCCTTAACGAGCAGTACTTC.